The rows below give T cell receptor beta chains drawn from one sample of a study of memory CD4+ T cells and cytomegalovirus serostatus. Sequencing was performed with immunoSEQ multiplex PCR; in TCRdb, only in-frame clones are kept and a portion is missing. The sample includes about 75,000 clones, around 80% of them seen just once. The sample comprised memory CD4+ T cells from blood. The receptors derive from an adult in good health and CMV-seropositive. Each CDR3 is given with its conserved first and last residue. The D gene is left open where the match is weak. Only some rows state a clone size, as once, few, many or a class for expanded clones.

>TRBJ1-2|13|-|TRBV28|TRBD1
TGTGCCAGCAGACAAGCCGGGACAGCCGTATACACCTTC
CASRQAGTAVYTF
>TRBJ1-4|13|-|TRBV19|-
TGTGCCAGTAGTAGGCAGGTTGATGAAAAACTGTTTTTT
CASSRQVDEKLFF
>TRBJ2-1|16|once|TRBV5-1|TRBD2
TGCGCCAGCAGCTTGAAGGGTAGCGGGAGGGCTGATGAGCAGTTCTTC
CASSLKGSGRADEQFF
>TRBJ1-1|15|few|TRBV14|-
TGTGCCAGCAGCCTGATCGGACGGGGAGAGACTGAAGCTTTCTTT
CASSLIGRGETEAFF
>TRBJ1-2|12|-|TRBV6-6|-
TGTGCCAGCAGTTACAAAACCACTGGCTACACCTTC
CASSYKTTGYTF
>TRBJ1-2|16|-|TRBV28|TRBD1
TGTGCCAGCAGCCGGATCTGGGACAGGGGTAACTATGGCTACACCTTC
CASSRIWDRGNYGYTF
>TRBJ1-1|15|-|TRBV28|-
TGTGCCAGCAGTTTGCCGGGACGGCAGAACACTGAAGCTTTCTTT
CASSLPGRQNTEAFF
>TRBJ2-7|16|-|TRBV5-1|-
TGCGCCAGCAGCTTGTCCTTCGCAGGGTCATCCTACGAGCAGTACTTC
CASSLSFAGSSYEQYF
>TRBJ2-1|16|once|TRBV5-1|TRBD2
TGCGCCAGCAGCGGCACCCCAGCGGGAGCGATCCATGAGCAGTTCTTC
CASSGTPAGAIHEQFF
>TRBJ2-3|15|-|TRBV10-2|TRBD2
TGCGCCAGCAGTCCGGGACTAGAAAGCACAGATACGCAGTATTTT
CASSPGLESTDTQYF
>TRBJ1-5|16|-|TRBV6-5|-
TGTGCCAGCAGTTCGGACGAGCTAGGCAGCAATCAGCCCCAGCATTTT
CASSSDELGSNQPQHF
>TRBJ2-1|12|-|TRBV10-3|-
TGTGCCATCAGTGAGCCGCGAGGGAGGCAGTTCTTC
CAISEPRGRQFF
>TRBJ1-4|15|-|TRBV4-3|-
TGCGCCAGCAGCCAAGATCGGGGGGGAAGTGAAAAACTGTTTTTT
CASSQDRGGSEKLFF
>TRBJ2-3|15|once|TRBV5-5|-
TGTGCCAGCAGCTTGGCTGGGCCGAGCACAGATACGCAGTATTTT
CASSLAGPSTDTQYF
>TRBJ1-2|15|few|TRBV5-6|TRBD1
TGTGCCAGCAGCTTGGTGGGAGGGGGCAGCAATGGCTACACCTTC
CASSLVGGGSNGYTF
>TRBJ1-2|13|-|TRBV19|-
TGTGCCAGTAGCCCAGGACGGACCTATGGCTACACCTTC
CASSPGRTYGYTF
>TRBJ1-5|14|-|TRBV27|-
TGTGCCAGCAGGCTGGTGGGGTCCACGGGGCCCCAGCATTTT
CASRLVGSTGPQHF
>TRBJ1-6|14|-|TRBV5-1|-
TGCGCCAGCAGCCCAGCTATCACAGGGAATCCCCTCCACTTT
CASSPAITGNPLHF
>TRBJ1-1|17|-|TRBV7-2|-
TGTGCCAGCTCTTCAGGAGGTCTAGCAAGAATGAACACTGAAGCTTTCTTT
CASSSGGLARMNTEAFF
>TRBJ1-5|17|many|TRBV19|TRBD1
TGTGCCAGTAGTATGATGACAGGGGCATTTGGCAATCAGCCCCAGCATTTT
CASSMMTGAFGNQPQHF
>TRBJ2-5|13|-|TRBV29-1|TRBD2
TGCAGCGTTGAGGAGGGAGGGGATCAGACCCAGTACTTC
CSVEEGGDQTQYF
>TRBJ2-7|17|-|TRBV7-9|-
TGTGCCAGCACTATATACGTGGGTACGATCCCGCCCTACGAGCAGTACTTC
CASTIYVGTIPPYEQYF
>TRBJ1-2|14|-|TRBV15|TRBD1
TGTGCCACCAGCAGAGAGCAGGGGGCGACTGGCTACACCTTC
CATSREQGATGYTF
>TRBJ2-5|13|-|TRBV28|TRBD2
TGTGCCAGCAGACTAGCGGGGGGGGAGACCCAGTACTTC
CASRLAGGETQYF
>TRBJ2-4|14|once|TRBV7-6|-
TGTGCCAGCAGCTTAGCTAGGGGCTCGAACATTCAGTACTTC
CASSLARGSNIQYF
>TRBJ2-2|15|-|TRBV29-1|-
TGCTCCGGATTTCAGGGTTTTGCGGGAACCGGGGAGCTGTTTTTT
CSGFQGFAGTGELFF
>TRBJ2-2|15|once|TRBV4-3|-
TGCGCCAGCAGCCAAACAGGGAGTCTCACCGGGGAGCTGTTTTTT
CASSQTGSLTGELFF
>TRBJ2-1|13|-|TRBV5-1|-
TGCGCCAGCAGCTTAATTACCGGGTCAGGGCAGTTCTTC
CASSLITGSGQFF
>TRBJ2-1|16|-|TRBV5-6|TRBD2
TGTGCCAGCAGCCCGGGGACTAGCGGGAGTAACGATGAGCAGTTCTTC
CASSPGTSGSNDEQFF
>TRBJ2-7|16|few|TRBV7-2|TRBD1
TGTGCCAGCAGCTTAGCTAGTATGGCAGGGGGAGTGAAGCAGTACTTC
CASSLASMAGGVKQYF
>TRBJ1-1|13|-|TRBV7-9|-
TGTGCCAGCAGCACATATGTCACAGTTGAAGCTTTCTTT
CASSTYVTVEAFF
>TRBJ1-4|15|-|TRBV6-5|TRBD1
TGTGCCAGCAGATACGACAGGGCCCTCGTTGGGCAACTGTTTTTT
CASRYDRALVGQLFF
>TRBJ2-1|17|-|TRBV4-1|TRBD2
TGCGCCAGCAGCCACCCCTTTGCTAGCGGGTTGTACAATGAGCAGTTCTTC
CASSHPFASGLYNEQFF
>TRBJ2-1|14|once|TRBV5-1|-
TGCGCCAGCAGCCTGAGCGGAGACTACAATGAGCAGTTCTTC
CASSLSGDYNEQFF
>TRBJ1-5|13|-|TRBV21-1|-
TGTGCCCCGGGAGCAGATGATTATCAGCCCCAGCATTTT
CAPGADDYQPQHF
>TRBJ2-2|16|-|TRBV19|TRBD1
TGTGCCAGTAGTATCCGGGACAGGGGGCCTGGCGGGGAGCTGTTTTTT
CASSIRDRGPGGELFF
>TRBJ2-5|14|-|TRBV5-4|-
TGTGCCAGCAGCTTGGGTAGGGCGGAAGAGACCCAGTACTTC
CASSLGRAEETQYF
>TRBJ2-3|17|-|TRBV25-1|-
TGTGCCAGCAGTGAAGGAGGTTTAGGGCAGCCACCTAATACGCAGTATTTT
CASSEGGLGQPPNTQYF
>TRBJ1-2|13|-|TRBV5-6|TRBD1
TGTGCCAGCAGCTTAGGACAGGGCGGGGGCTACACCTTC
CASSLGQGGGYTF
>TRBJ1-1|12|few|TRBV5-4|-
TGTGCCAGCAGCGGCAGAAACACTGAAGCTTTCTTT
CASSGRNTEAFF
>TRBJ2-5|16|once|TRBV5-1|TRBD1
TGCGCCAGCAGCTCAACGACAGGGGGCCTGGGAGAGACCCAGTACTTC
CASSSTTGGLGETQYF
>TRBJ2-5|12|-|TRBV28|-
TGTGCCAGCGGTAGCAACCAAGAGACCCAGTACTTC
CASGSNQETQYF
>TRBJ1-5|15|-|TRBV5-1|-
TGCGCCAGCAGCTTCTCGGGGGATGCTGATCAGCCCCAGCATTTT
CASSFSGDADQPQHF
>TRBJ2-1|15|-|TRBV7-2|TRBD1
TGTGCCAGCAGCTTAGACAGGGGGTTTTCTAATGAGCAGTTCTTC
CASSLDRGFSNEQFF
>TRBJ2-2|19|-|TRBV29-1|-
TGCAGCGTTGTCCTGTCGGTTGGGAGTCGTAGGGGGAACACCGGGGAGCTGTTTTTT
CSVVLSVGSRRGNTGELFF
>TRBJ2-1|14|-|TRBV28|-
TGTGCCACACTCGCCCCCAGCTCCTACAATGAGCAGTTCTTC
CATLAPSSYNEQFF
>TRBJ2-2|13|-|TRBV29-1|TRBD1
TGCAGCGTATCGACAGGGGGCACCGGGGAGCTGTTTTTT
CSVSTGGTGELFF
>TRBJ1-6|16|once|TRBV4-2|-
TGTGCCAGCAGCCAAGATCGTCGGGGAGGAGATTCACCCCTCCACTTT
CASSQDRRGGDSPLHF
>TRBJ2-7|15|once|TRBV11-2|-
TGTGCCAGCAGCTTAGAGTCCGACGGACCCTACGAGCAGTACTTC
CASSLESDGPYEQYF
>TRBJ2-2|12|-|TRBV6-5|-
TGTGCCAGCATGGGACCCACCGGGGAGCTGTTTTTT
CASMGPTGELFF